Listed below are T cell receptor beta chains from one sample, sequenced in a study of response to subunit inactivated influenza vaccine. TCRdb itself ran the RT-PCR reads through MiXCR, one entry per CDR3 protein. The data show some 500,000 distinct CDR3 sequences, 15% to 20% seen once. Sequencing used CD4+ T cells sorted from PBMCs, obtained roughly 24 months after vaccination. The source is a man between 50 and 70 years old who received an inactivated influenza vaccine. CDR3s include the opening cysteine and the closing phenylalanine or tryptophan. The D gene is left open where the match is weak. A row's size may be missing; if present it is once, few, many or a size class.

J gene,D gene,clone size,V gene,CDR3 DNA,CDR3 protein
TRBJ2-7,NA,NA,TRBV19,TGTGCCAGTACGCCCGGGACTGGCGTCTCCTACGAGCAGTACTTC,CASTPGTGVSYEQYF
TRBJ1-5,NA,many,TRBV7-2,TGTGCCAGCAGCTTCGGGGGGAATAGCAATCAGCCCCAGCATTTT,CASSFGGNSNQPQHF
TRBJ2-2,NA,few,TRBV12-3/TRBV12-4,TGTGCCAGCAGGCCGGGGGAAAACACCGGGGAGCTGTTTTTT,CASRPGENTGELFF
TRBJ2-5,NA,NA,TRBV7-2,TGTGCCAGCAGCGAATTCAGGACCTCATGGGAGACCCAGTACTTC,CASSEFRTSWETQYF
TRBJ2-3,NA,NA,TRBV20-1,TGCAGTGCTAGAGATCACAGGGTTGGTGCAGATACGCAGTATTTT,CSARDHRVGADTQYF
TRBJ2-1,NA,few,TRBV5-1,TGCGCCAGCAGCTTGGCAGCTAGCAACAATGAGCAGTTCTTC,CASSLAASNNEQFF
TRBJ2-1,NA,NA,TRBV4-1,TGCGCCAGCAGCGCACCCCTTCGAGGGCGCAATGAGCAGTTCTTC,CASSAPLRGRNEQFF
TRBJ2-1,TRBD2,NA,TRBV9,TGTGCCAGCAGCCTGAACGGGAGGGCCTACAATGAGCAGTTCTTC,CASSLNGRAYNEQFF
TRBJ1-1,NA,few,TRBV6-5,TGTGCCAGCAGGGATGCCGGGGGAACTTTCTTT,CASRDAGGTFF
TRBJ1-2,NA,many,TRBV12-3/TRBV12-4,TGTGCCAGCAGGCAGGGGTCCGCCTATGGCTACACCTTC,CASRQGSAYGYTF
TRBJ2-7,NA,many,TRBV20-1,TGCAGTGCTAGAGAAGGTTGGGACTCCTACGAGCAGTACTTC,CSAREGWDSYEQYF
TRBJ2-1,TRBD2,few,TRBV6-1,TGTGCCAGCAGTAAACTAGCGGGAGGGGTCGACAATGAGCAGTTCTTC,CASSKLAGGVDNEQFF
TRBJ1-1,NA,many,TRBV14,TGTGCCAGCAGCCAAGCAGATTCGGGGCCGGGAGCTTTCTTT,CASSQADSGPGAFF
TRBJ2-7,TRBD1,many,TRBV5-1,TGCGCCAGCAGCTTCCAGACAGGGGGCCTCTACGAGCAGTACTTC,CASSFQTGGLYEQYF
TRBJ1-1,NA,few,TRBV4-3,TGCGCCAGCAGCCAAGTGGAGGGCACTGAAGCTTTCTTT,CASSQVEGTEAFF
TRBJ1-1,NA,NA,TRBV4-2,TGTGCCAGCAGCCCCAGTTCTGGAACGCGCGAAGCTTTCTTT,CASSPSSGTREAFF
TRBJ2-5,NA,once,TRBV7-9,TGTGCCAGCAGCTTAGAGGCGGCCGTCCAAGAGACCCAGTACTTC,CASSLEAAVQETQYF
TRBJ2-2,NA,many,TRBV28,TGTGGTACAGGGTACACCGGGGAGCTGTTTTTT,CGTGYTGELFF
TRBJ2-1,NA,NA,TRBV5-1,TGCGCCAGCAGCCCTGGGGGTGCCTCCTACAATGAGCAGTTCTTC,CASSPGGASYNEQFF
TRBJ1-1,TRBD1,many,TRBV3-1,TGTGCCAGCAGCTTCACAGGGGGCACTGAAGCTTTCTTT,CASSFTGGTEAFF
TRBJ2-3,NA,few,TRBV21-1,TGTGCCAGCAGCAAAGGGAAAAAGGCGGGACCACGCACAGATACGCAGTATTTT,CASSKGKKAGPRTDTQYF
TRBJ2-2,TRBD1,many,TRBV7-9,TGTGCCAGCAGCGGGGACAGGAAAAACACCGGGGAGCTGTTTTTT,CASSGDRKNTGELFF
TRBJ2-5,TRBD1,many,TRBV12-3/TRBV12-4,TGTGCCAGCAGCCCCTTAGGACAGGGGAAAGAGACCCAGTACTTC,CASSPLGQGKETQYF